This T cell receptor (beta chain) was identified in a study of identical twins. In this sample, this clonotype turned up a few times. Its antigen is not known. Via MiXCR, TCRdb re-called the 5' RACE reads, giving one row per CDR3 protein. The sample includes approximately 1.8 million distinct CDR3 sequences, under 35% of them seen just once. Study-wide findings and caveats: For cord blood, abundant beta clonotypes had fewer insertions, unlike memory repertoires, which showed none. Beta out-of-frame twin sharing showed a weaker excess. Conclusions rested on cross-sectional statistics rather than following the same donors.

The CDR3 sequence is 16 residues long. Unmatched junction bases numbered 4, after V lost 0 bases and J lost 1 base. Looked up from germline, CDR1 is SGHRS and CDR2 is YFSETQ. No donor was unhealthy or non-Caucasian. The sample consisted of cord blood. This chain joins TRBV5-1 and TRBJ2-3, with 8 nucleotides matching TRBD1. This TCR derives from a newborn girl in good health. The CDR3 DNA is TGCGCCAGCAGCTTGGGATCGACAGGGGGCACAGATACGCAGTATTTT. It translates to CASSLGSTGGTDTQYF.